Below are 28 T cell receptor beta chains sequenced from a single sample in a study of OX40 agonist ivuxolimab in advanced cancers. Libraries were prepared by immunoSEQ multiplex PCR; TCRdb keeps only in-frame clonotypes and omits some of them. The table records roughly 120,000 clones, just under 95% of them present only once. Sequencing was performed on CD4+ or CD8+ T cells sorted from blood, taken in a trial of the OX40 agonist ivuxolimab. These receptors were taken from an adult with an advanced solid tumor such as melanoma, head and neck, liver or kidney cancer.

This clone was observed a handful of times. The chain employs TRBV9 and TRBJ2-2; D remains ambiguous. V was shortened by 0 bases and J by 5 bases, with 17 bases between the two germline ends. From germline, CDR1 is SGDLS and CDR2 YYNGEE. There are 17 residues in the CDR3. DNA for the CDR3: TGTGCCAGCAGCGTAGATTTTAGCCCCGGCTTAACCGGGGAGCTGTTTTTT. As protein: CASSVDFSPGLTGELFF.

The chain carries TRBV14 and TRBJ2-7; no definite D call. Germline loops: CDR1 SGHDN, CDR2 FVKESK. The CDR3 loop spans 14 amino acids. V was trimmed by 4 bases and J by 0 bases, leaving 10 bases between them. The DNA for the CDR3 is TGTGCCAGCAGCCCCGCGCTGAGCTCCTACGAGCAGTACTTC. Its translation: CASSPALSSYEQYF.

V and J are TRBV7-9 and TRBJ1-2; D is undetermined. The germline V gene has CDR1 SEHNR and CDR2 FQNEAQ (reference sequence). The V gene lost 5 bases and the J gene lost 5 bases, with 24 bases spanning the gap. The CDR3 length is 17 residues. The CDR3 region is CASSTTGEDYYYYGYTF. The CDR3 bases are TGTGCCAGCAGCACGACCGGGGAGGACTATTATTATTATGGCTACACCTTC.

The CDR3 spells CASSLKIDMAGDVYEQFF. DNA for the CDR3: TGCGCCAGCAGCCTAAAGATAGACATGGCGGGAGACGTCTATGAGCAGTTCTTC. The chain combines TRBV5-1 with TRBJ2-1, with 7 bases identical to TRBD2. This CDR3 is 18 amino acids long. V shed 4 bases, J shed 8 bases, and the junction held 21 bases outside the gene matches. CDR1 is SGHRS, CDR2 YFSETQ, per germline.

The table lists this clone with a count of one. The rearrangement links TRBV13 to TRBJ1-2; no firm D call. CDR3 length: 17 residues. V was trimmed by 4 bases and J by 3 bases, leaving 21 bases between them. CDR1 PRHDT and CDR2 FYEKMQ come from the germline V gene (reference sequence). CDR3 nucleotides: TGTGCCAGCAGCTCGAGGATTACCACTCAATCGGACTATGGCTACACCTTC. Its translation: CASSSRITTQSDYGYTF.

This chain joins TRBV30 and TRBJ1-1; weak D call: TRBD1 (6 bases). Trimming took 4 bases from V and 3 from J, leaving 12 bases between them. Looked up from germline, CDR1 is GTSNPN and CDR2 is SVGIG (reference sequence). The CDR3 is 13 amino acids. The CDR3 reads CAWTRGADTEAFF. CDR3 sequence (DNA): TGTGCCTGGACTCGGGGGGCGGACACTGAAGCTTTCTTT.

The chain carries TRBV7-2 and TRBJ1-3; TRBD1 aligns across 7 bases. Germline CDR1 SGHTA, CDR2 FQGNSA. The CDR3 has 15 amino acids. V lost 1 base and J lost 2; bases outside the gene matches: 2. The CDR3 DNA is TGTGCCAGCAGCTTAGTAACAGGGGCTGGAAACACCATATATTTT. Its translation: CASSLVTGAGNTIYF.

The V and J genes are TRBV19 and TRBJ1-2, with unresolved D. This CDR3 is 14 amino acids long. Germline values: CDR1 LNHDA, CDR2 SQIVND (reference sequence). Trimming removed 4 bases from V and 0 bases from J, with 9 bases in between. The CDR3, as DNA: TGTGCCAGTAGTAACCACGGAGCTAACTATGGCTACACCTTC. As protein: CASSNHGANYGYTF.

The chain has TRBV19 and TRBJ1-1, with TRBD1 as a possible D gene (6 bases). The germline V and J ends were trimmed by 5 bases and 3 bases, with 16 bases remaining between them. Germline loops: CDR1 LNHDA, CDR2 SQIVND (reference sequence). CDR3 length equals 15 residues. The CDR3 here is CASSAGAPRYTEAFF. The CDR3 nucleotides read TGTGCCAGTAGTGCGGGGGCGCCTCGATACACTGAAGCTTTCTTT.

The rearrangement links TRBV27 to TRBJ2-2; D call uncertain. The CDR3 totals 12 residues. In germline, CDR1 is MNHEY, CDR2 SMNVEV (reference sequence). Between the trimmed V and J ends, which lost 4 bases and 5 bases, there was a span of 5 bases. The CDR3: CASSYLTGELFF. CDR3 nucleotides: TGTGCCAGCAGTTATCTTACCGGGGAGCTGTTTTTT.

The chain combines TRBV7-9 with TRBJ2-1; TRBD2 matches 12 bases. This CDR3 contains 19 residues. Germline lookup yields CDR1 SEHNR and CDR2 FQNEAQ (reference sequence). J was trimmed by 0 bases and V by 5 bases; bases with no gene match: 11. CDR3: CASSQTPGLAGTSYNEQFF. CDR3 bases: TGTGCCAGCAGCCAAACACCCGGACTAGCGGGGACCTCCTACAATGAGCAGTTCTTC. Complete variable domain (other parts from reference TRBV7-9 and TRBJ2-1): DTGVSQNPRHKITKRGQNVTFRCDPISEHNRLYWYRQTLGQGPEFLTYFQNEAQLEKSRLLSDRFSAERPKGSFSTLEIQRTEQGDSAMYLCASSQTPGLAGTSYNEQFFGPGTRLTVL.

This rearrangement joins TRBV19 to TRBJ2-7; TRBD1 is a possible D gene (6 bases). Per germline, CDR1 LNHDA and CDR2 SQIVND (reference sequence). The CDR3 has 15 amino acids. The V and J ends lost 3 bases and 0 bases respectively, with 12 bases between them. The CDR3 reads CASSIFQGSSYEQYF. The CDR3 DNA reads as TGTGCCAGTAGTATCTTTCAGGGGAGCTCCTACGAGCAGTACTTC.

This clone was seen once. The chain uses TRBV5-1 and TRBJ1-3, with 8 bases identical to TRBD1. Germline CDR1 and CDR2: SGHRS and YFSETQ. Losses at the gene ends were 0 bases for V and 0 bases for J; bases not matched to a gene: 8. The CDR3 consists of 18 residues. For the CDR3, the DNA is TGCGCCAGCAGCTTGGGGCCGACAGGGGCGATCTCTGGAAACACCATATATTTT. Translating it yields CASSLGPTGAISGNTIYF. The complete variable domain, with remaining parts taken from reference TRBV5-1 and TRBJ1-3, reads KAGVTQTPRYLIKTRGQQVTLSCSPISGHRSVSWYQQTPGQGLQFLFEYFSETQRNKGNFPGRFSGRQFSNSRSEMNVSTLELGDSALYLCASSLGPTGAISGNTIYFGEGSWLTVV.

The chain employs TRBV29-1 and TRBJ1-4, with D unresolved. Trimming shortened V by 7 bases and J by 3 bases, and 9 bases separated the two germline ends. The CDR3 runs 12 residues. Germline CDR1 reads SQVTM; CDR2 reads ANQGSEA. The CDR3 sequence: CSARWSNEKLFF. CDR3 in DNA: TGCAGCGCAAGGTGGTCTAATGAAAAACTGTTTTTT.

The chain couples TRBV28 to TRBJ2-1; TRBD2 matches at 9 bases. The CDR3 loop spans 15 amino acids. Germline V gene lookup returns CDR1 MDHEN and CDR2 SYDVKM. Unmatched junction bases numbered 7, after V lost 2 bases and J lost 8 bases. The CDR3 protein is CASSLAGGPLDEQFF. CDR3 sequence (DNA): TGTGCCAGCAGTTTAGCGGGAGGGCCTCTCGATGAGCAGTTCTTC.

The chain employs TRBV13 and TRBJ1-3; no clear D. The CDR3 extends over 16 amino acids. Germline V gene sequence: CDR1 PRHDT, CDR2 FYEKMQ (reference sequence). The V end was cut by 4 bases, the J end by 0 bases, with 13 bases between. The CDR3 region has the DNA TGTGCCAGCAGCTCCTCCTTATCCCGCTCTGGAAACACCATATATTTT. Amino acids: CASSSSLSRSGNTIYF.

The chain joins TRBV19 to TRBJ2-1, with 12 bases that match TRBD2. With 4 bases clipped from V and 7 bases from J, the junction kept 5 bases outside the gene matches. Germline values: CDR1 LNHDA, CDR2 SQIVND (reference sequence). CDR3 length: 15 amino acids. The CDR3: CASSKTSGSPNEQFF. As DNA, the CDR3 is TGTGCCAGTAGTAAGACTAGCGGGAGTCCGAATGAGCAGTTCTTC. Based on the CDR3 plus reference TRBV19 and TRBJ2-1, the full variable domain is DGGITQSPKYLFRKEGQNVTLSCEQNLNHDAMYWYRQDPGQGLRLIYYSQIVNDFQKGDIAEGYSVSREKKESFPLTVTSAQKNPTAFYLCASSKTSGSPNEQFFGPGTRLTVL.

The chain recombines TRBV7-3 with TRBJ2-1, with 7 bases aligning to TRBD1. CDR1 is SGHTA and CDR2 is FQGTGA in the germline V gene. This CDR3 comprises 16 residues. V was clipped by 4 bases and J by 0 bases; unmatched bases: 6. As DNA, the CDR3 is TGTGCCAGCAGCTATTCAGGGGGAAGCTCCTACAATGAGCAGTTCTTC. This codes for CASSYSGGSSYNEQFF.

The chain employs TRBV9 and TRBJ1-2; D is unclear. Trimming took 1 base from V and 0 from J, leaving 7 bases between them. Germline values: CDR1 SGDLS, CDR2 YYNGEE. The CDR3 runs 14 residues. The CDR3 loop reads CASSVTAANYGYTF. The CDR3 region has the DNA TGTGCCAGCAGCGTAACTGCGGCTAACTATGGCTACACCTTC. The entire variable domain, with the rest obtained from reference TRBV9 and TRBJ1-2, is as follows: DSGVTQTPKHLITATGQRVTLRCSPRSGDLSVYWYQQSLDQGLQFLIQYYNGEERAKGNILERFSAQQFPDLHSELNLSSLELGDSALYFCASSVTAANYGYTFGSGTRLTVV.

The gene calls are TRBV10-3 and TRBJ1-2; TRBD1 agrees at 9 bases. The CDR3 sequence is 14 residues long. With 7 bases clipped from V and 5 bases from J, the junction kept 8 bases outside the gene matches. Germline CDR1 reads ENHRY; CDR2 reads SYGVKD. CDR3: CAIKTGGAEYGYTF. The CDR3 region has the DNA TGTGCCATCAAAACAGGGGGCGCCGAATATGGCTACACCTTC.

The chain uses TRBV18 and TRBJ2-7; TRBD1 matches at 7 bases. V lost 3 bases to trimming and J lost 1 base; unmatched junction nucleotides: 3. Germline CDR1 KGHSH, CDR2 LQKENI. CDR3 length equals 14 residues. The CDR3 region has the DNA TGTGCCAGCTCACCGGACAGGCGATCCTACGAGCAGTACTTC. It translates to CASSPDRRSYEQYF.

This chain joins TRBV30 and TRBJ2-5, with a weak D call TRBD1 (5 bases). Per germline, CDR1 GTSNPN and CDR2 SVGIG (reference sequence). The CDR3 sequence is 13 residues long. V was trimmed by 4 bases and J by 7 bases, leaving 16 bases between them. CDR3 DNA: TGTGCCTGGAACGCAGCAGGGCAACGGACCCAGTACTTC. Amino acids: CAWNAAGQRTQYF.

In this sample, this clone turned up once. The chain uses TRBV5-4 and TRBJ2-7, with 8 bases lining up with TRBD1. The CDR3 has 14 amino acids. The germline V gene encodes CDR1 SGHNT and CDR2 YYREEE (reference sequence). The V segment lost 2 bases and the J segment 3 bases; nucleotides outside the gene matches: 4. The DNA for the CDR3 is TGTGCCAGCAGCTTCCGCGGACAGGGCTACGAGCAGTACTTC. Its protein product is CASSFRGQGYEQYF.

CDR3 amino acids: CASSRTSGSGTDTQYF. In DNA form, the CDR3 reads TGTGCCAGTAGTAGGACTAGCGGGAGCGGAACAGATACGCAGTATTTT. The gene calls are TRBV19 and TRBJ2-3, with 13 bases that match TRBD2. Germline values: CDR1 LNHDA, CDR2 SQIVND (reference sequence). V lost 4 bases, J lost 3 bases, and 4 bases stayed unmatched. The CDR3 covers 16 residues.

For the CDR3, the DNA is TGTGCCAGCAGCCCGAGGACTCCCGAGCAGTACTTC. As protein: CASSPRTPEQYF. The chain carries TRBV11-2 and TRBJ2-7; maybe TRBD2 (5 bases). In germline, CDR1 is SGHAT, CDR2 FQNNGV. V was clipped by 5 bases and J by 6 bases, with 11 bases between them. The CDR3 is 12 residues long.

This chain links TRBV4-2 with TRBJ2-5; D ambiguous. Per the germline V gene, CDR1 is LGHNA and CDR2 is YNFKEQ. The length of the CDR3 is 13 residues. With 3 bases removed from V and 5 bases from J, the gap between germline ends came to 10 bases. The CDR3 DNA follows: TGTGCCAGCAGCCAGGGATTGGGGGAGACCCAGTACTTC. This translates into CASSQGLGETQYF.

J is TRBJ2-7 and V is TRBV6-5, with TRBD1 as a possible D gene (8 bases). Per the germline V gene, CDR1 is MNHEY and CDR2 is SVGAGI. This CDR3 region has 14 residues. The germline V and J ends were trimmed by 2 bases and 4 bases, with 12 bases remaining between them. CDR3: CASSYNRGGYEQYF. The CDR3 nucleotides are TGTGCCAGCAGTTACAACAGGGGGGGATACGAGCAGTACTTC.

The V call is TRBV7-9, the J call TRBJ2-7; 7 bases agree with TRBD1. CDR3 length equals 13 residues. Germline V gene sequence: CDR1 SEHNR, CDR2 FQNEAQ (reference sequence). J gave up 3 bases and V 4 bases, and 3 bases lay outside the gene matches. The CDR3 loop reads CASSSGTVYEQYF. The CDR3, as DNA: TGTGCCAGCAGCTCCGGGACAGTCTACGAGCAGTACTTC.